The 18 T cell receptor beta chains listed next were all sequenced from one sample in a study of Graves' ophthalmopathy and Graves' hyperthyroidism. The sequenced template was RNA, covering the TCR beta CDR3 region. In the first round, RT-PCR was carried out with HTBI primers, and a multiplex PCR formed the second round. TCRdb re-derived calls from the multiplex PCR reads in MiXCR, one entry per CDR3 protein. The sample lists around 1,200,000 distinct CDR3 sequences; about two fifths were seen once. The sample taken for sequencing was peripheral blood or thyroid tissue (not recorded which). The origin of the receptors is an adult man with Graves' hyperthyroidism.

Comment on this clonotype: Its ends do not fully match the called genes, so a read error is possible. The chain combines TRBV7-8 with TRBJ1-3, with D possibly TRBD1 on 5 matching bases. The CDR3 spans 18 residues. CDR1 SGHVS and CDR2 FQNEAQ come from the germline V gene. The CDR3 DNA reads TGTGCCAGCAGCTTATATCCCGGGTCAGGGCCCTCTGGAAACGCCATATATTTT. Its protein product is CASSLYPGSGPSGNAIYF.

This clonotype turned up a few times. The chain combines TRBV12-3 or TRBV12-4 with TRBJ2-5; no firm D call. V was clipped by 5 bases and J by 4 bases, with 32 bases between them. The CDR3 is 20 residues long. CDR3 DNA sequence: TGTGCCAGCAGTCTCGACCGAACGGGCTTTCGACCTTCCCTGGGAGAGACCCAGTACTTC. The encoded protein is CASSLDRTGFRPSLGETQYF.

This clonotype has just one count. The chain employs TRBV27 and TRBJ1-6, with 7 bases lining up with TRBD1. The V segment lost 11 bases and the J segment 0 bases; nucleotides outside the gene matches: 10. The CDR3 spans 16 residues. CDR1 and CDR2 (germline): MNHEY, SMNVEV (reference sequence). CDR3 region: CASRQGLSSYNSPLHF. The CDR3 bases are TGTGCCTCACGACAGGGCTTAAGCTCCTATAATTCACCCCTCCACTTT.

The rearrangement links TRBV20-1 to TRBJ2-5; possibly TRBD2 for D (6 bases). The CDR3 is 11 residues long. CDR1 is DFQATT and CDR2 is SNEGSKA in the germline V gene (reference sequence). V was cut by 2 bases and J by 5 bases, with 6 bases left in between. CDR3 loop: CSARTSETQYF. In DNA form, the CDR3 reads TGCAGTGCTAGAACTAGCGAGACCCAGTACTTC.

This clonotype has at least ten counts. This chain connects TRBV29-1 to TRBJ2-7, with a weak D call TRBD1 (6 bases). The CDR3 covers 11 residues. The V end lost 5 bases, the J end lost 5 bases, and 10 bases lay between the germline ends. CDR1 and CDR2 from the germline V gene are SQVTM and ANQGSEA. The CDR3, as DNA: TGCAGCGTTCCGTACAGGGACGAGCAGTACTTC. Translated: CSVPYRDEQYF.

Concerning this clonotype itself: A much bigger clone sits one base away, suggesting this may be a read error. The CDR3 sequence is CASSLGGRAPETQCF. The CDR3 bases are TGTGCCAGCAGTTTGGGCGGGAGGGCCCCCGAGACCCAGTGCTTC. The rearrangement uses TRBV12-3 or TRBV12-4 and TRBJ2-5, with 9 bases fitting TRBD2. The CDR3 sequence is 15 residues long.

This chain connects TRBV11-2 to TRBJ1-5; D is unclear. The germline V gene has CDR1 SGHAT and CDR2 FQNNGV. The ends were cut back, 3 bases at V and 4 bases at J, with 10 bases in the middle. This CDR3 has 14 residues. DNA of the CDR3: TGTGCCAGCAGCTTCGGAATGGAAAATCAGCCCCAGCATTTT. It codes for CASSFGMENQPQHF.

This clonotype was counted ten times or more. The chain carries TRBV15 and TRBJ1-4; D remains ambiguous. The CDR3 has 16 amino acids. From germline, CDR1 is LNHNV and CDR2 YYDKDF (reference sequence). Trimming removed 1 base at V and 6 bases at J, with 15 bases between. CDR3 amino acids: CATSRVTGLRDEKLFF. For the CDR3, the DNA is TGTGCCACCAGCAGAGTCACGGGGTTAAGAGATGAAAAACTGTTTTTT.

The gene calls are TRBV29-1 and TRBJ1-2, with D hard to call. V gave up 7 bases and J gave up 11 bases, with 17 bases separating them. The CDR3 has 11 amino acids. In germline, CDR1 is SQVTM, CDR2 ANQGSEA. The CDR3 sequence is CSAGLDEQYTF. CDR3 sequence (DNA): TGCAGCGCAGGCCTGGACGAGCAGTACACCTTC.

The rearrangement uses TRBV6-6 and TRBJ2-7, with 8 bases lining up with TRBD2. V dropped 6 bases and J dropped 3; count of bases not matched to a gene: 13. This CDR3 spans 16 amino acids. CDR1 and CDR2 from the germline V gene are MNHNY and SVGAGI (reference sequence). The CDR3 is CASRSPGTRGYYEQYF. DNA for the CDR3: TGTGCCAGCAGATCCCCCGGGACTAGGGGATACTACGAGCAGTACTTC.

This CDR3 is CSVVWTGAGYTF. In DNA, the CDR3 is TGCAGCGTCGTATGGACAGGCGCCGGCTACACCTTC. The chain recombines TRBV29-1 with TRBJ1-2; 7 bases map to TRBD1. J gave up 8 bases and V 6 bases, and 9 bases lay outside the gene matches. The germline V gene has CDR1 SQVTM and CDR2 ANQGSEA. The CDR3 consists of 12 residues.

There are a few counts of this clonotype. The chain recombines TRBV7-2 with TRBJ2-2; the match to TRBD1 covers 9 bases. Per germline, CDR1 SGHTA and CDR2 FQGNSA. The CDR3 runs to 17 residues. With V trimmed by 5 bases and J by 6 bases, 13 bases remained unmatched. The CDR3 sequence: CASSLGGDRVRSGELFF. The CDR3 DNA reads TGTGCCAGCAGCCTGGGAGGGGACAGGGTTCGATCCGGGGAGCTGTTTTTT.

A few counts support this clonotype. The chain is built from TRBV4-1 and TRBJ2-7; 10 bases agree with TRBD2. With V trimmed by 0 bases and J by 2 bases, 7 bases remained unmatched. This CDR3 comprises 17 residues. Germline V gene lookup returns CDR1 MGHRA and CDR2 YSYEKL. Here the CDR3 DNA reads TGCGCCAGCAGCCAAGATCGGCTAGCGGGAGTCCCCTACGAGCAGTACTTC. Its protein product is CASSQDRLAGVPYEQYF.

This chain joins TRBV20-1 and TRBJ2-2, with D perhaps assigned TRBD1 or TRBD2 (5 bases each). CDR3 length equals 14 residues. Germline V gives CDR1 DFQATT, CDR2 SNEGSKA (reference sequence). The germline V and J ends were trimmed by 3 bases and 4 bases, with 12 bases remaining between them. CDR3 loop: CSASWTGTTGELFF. CDR3 coding DNA: TGCAGTGCTAGTTGGACCGGGACCACCGGGGAGCTGTTTTTT.

Details on this clonotype: At one of its ends the junction is not consistent with the germline gene, which may arise from a read error. The gene calls are TRBV12-3 or TRBV12-4 and TRBJ2-5; the D is unclear. The CDR3 is made up of 14 amino acids. The CDR3 loop is CASSLALRQEAQYF. Here the CDR3 DNA reads TGTGCCAGCAGTTTGGCCCTACGCCAAGAGGCCCAGTACTTC.

This clonotype was detected ten times or more. The chain joins TRBV5-1 to TRBJ2-6; D gene ambiguous. The germline gives CDR1 SGHRS, CDR2 YFSETQ. The CDR3 extends over 15 amino acids. V was cut by 0 bases and J by 2 bases, with 6 bases left in between. DNA of the CDR3: TGCGCCAGCAGCTTGGAAAGTGCTGGGGCCAACGTCCTGACTTTC. This sequence encodes CASSLESAGANVLTF.

This clonotype has ten or more counts. DNA for the CDR3: TGTGCCACCAGTGATCGGGACTGGCAAGAGACCCAGTACTTC. Translating gives CATSDRDWQETQYF. V and J are TRBV24-1 and TRBJ2-5, with a tentative D call TRBD2 (6 bases). Trimming stripped 3 bases from V and 2 bases from J, with 9 bases between. Germline loops: CDR1 KGHDR, CDR2 SFDVKD. The CDR3 sequence is 14 residues long.

The chain uses TRBV7-9 and TRBJ2-2; possibly TRBD2 for D (6 bases). Germline CDR1 and CDR2: SEHNR and FQNEAQ (reference sequence). The CDR3 loop spans 15 amino acids. With 4 bases removed from V and 6 bases from J, the gap between germline ends came to 15 bases. The CDR3: CASSSGDGTPGELFF. CDR3 nucleotide sequence: TGTGCCAGCAGCTCTGGGGACGGGACTCCCGGGGAGCTGTTTTTT.